This TCR beta chain was profiled in a study of Ad26.COV2.S vaccination and SARS-CoV-2 variants. Between the trimmed V and J ends, which lost 1 base and 5 bases, there was a span of 2 bases. The CDR3 is 11 amino acids. Profiled with immunoSEQ multiplex PCR; TCRdb holds only in-frame clones, not every one. The sample records 300,000 to 400,000 clones, about 90% being singletons. Notes on the study in general: Vaccine recipients showed a spike-specific TCR breadth that was higher than in placebo recipients.

Details on this clone: Antigen specificity is unknown. Within the sample, other DNA sequences also encode this same CDR3.

Sequencing used peripheral blood, obtained after recovery from COVID-19. The V and J genes are TRBV12-3 or TRBV12-4 and TRBJ2-5; D not certain. The sequence was collected from a human donor who had recovered from COVID-19. CDR3 sequence reads: CASSLGETQYF. CDR3 DNA: TGTGCCAGCAGTTTAGGCGAGACCCAGTACTTC.